The 21 T cell receptor beta chains below come from one sample, sequenced in a study of OX40 agonist ivuxolimab in advanced cancers. Measured with immunoSEQ multiplex PCR; TCRdb has only the in-frame clones, and not every one. The sample records roughly 50,000 clones, about 89% being singletons. The sample was CD4+ or CD8+ T cells sorted from blood, taken in a trial of the OX40 agonist ivuxolimab. These receptors all come from an adult with an advanced solid tumor such as melanoma, head and neck, liver or kidney cancer.

The J gene is TRBJ1-4, the V gene TRBV9; TRBD1 agrees at 7 bases. The trim removed 0 bases at V and 4 bases at J, leaving 3 bases unmatched. This CDR3 is 15 amino acids long. Germline CDR1 reads SGDLS; CDR2 reads YYNGEE. CDR3 amino acids: CASSVEGAGNEKLFF. The CDR3 DNA is TGTGCCAGCAGCGTAGAGGGGGCCGGTAATGAAAAACTGTTTTTT. Full variable domain (missing parts from reference TRBV9 and TRBJ1-4): DSGVTQTPKHLITATGQRVTLRCSPRSGDLSVYWYQQSLDQGLQFLIQYYNGEERAKGNILERFSAQQFPDLHSELNLSSLELGDSALYFCASSVEGAGNEKLFFGSGTQLSVL.

The genes are TRBV7-9 and TRBJ2-3, with D uncertain. CDR1 is SEHNR and CDR2 is FQNEAQ in the germline V gene (reference sequence). Trimming left V 7 bases short and J 4 bases short, with 9 bases between. The CDR3 spans 12 residues. In DNA, the CDR3 is TGTGCCAGCAACTTCGAAGCAGATACGCAGTATTTT. Translating gives CASNFEADTQYF.

This clone was observed a single time. J is TRBJ2-5 and V is TRBV7-9, with 8 bases identical to TRBD2. The CDR3 is 13 residues long. Trimming cost V 5 bases and J 5 bases; bases outside gene matches: 4. Per the germline V gene, CDR1 is SEHNR and CDR2 is FQNEAQ (reference sequence). The CDR3 here is CASSPGGVETQYF. The CDR3 DNA reads TGTGCCAGCAGCCCCGGGGGGGTGGAGACCCAGTACTTC.

The rearrangement uses TRBV4-1 and TRBJ2-5; 8 positions match TRBD1. Germline loops: CDR1 MGHRA, CDR2 YSYEKL. There are 16 residues in the CDR3. Trimming took 1 base from V and 4 from J; bases not matched to a gene: 8. CDR3 sequence reads: CASSQGQGALGETQYF. The CDR3 DNA is TGCGCCAGCAGCCAAGGTCAGGGGGCTTTAGGAGAGACCCAGTACTTC.

The chain carries TRBV10-1 and TRBJ1-2; no definite D call. The CDR3 spans 13 residues. In germline, CDR1 is WNHNN, CDR2 SYGVQD (reference sequence). Between the trimmed V and J ends, which lost 7 bases and 2 bases, there was a span of 11 bases. CDR3 protein: CASTPPENYGYTF. The CDR3 DNA reads as TGCGCCAGCACCCCCCCGGAGAACTATGGCTACACCTTC.

This CDR3 is CASSAIPADNEQFF. CDR3 DNA sequence: TGTGCCAGCAGCGCCATCCCGGCGGACAATGAGCAGTTCTTC. The V gene is TRBV9, the J gene TRBJ2-1, with unresolved D. The germline V gene encodes CDR1 SGDLS and CDR2 YYNGEE. The germline V and J ends were trimmed by 3 bases and 5 bases, with 12 bases remaining between them. The CDR3 covers 14 residues.

CDR3 loop: CASSIRDKNIQYF. The CDR3 DNA follows: TGTGCCAGTAGCATCCGGGACAAAAACATTCAGTACTTC. V is TRBV19 and J is TRBJ2-4; the D gene is possibly TRBD2 (5 bases). The CDR3 is 13 residues long. V was clipped by 6 bases and J by 3 bases, with 9 bases between them. Germline V gene sequence: CDR1 LNHDA, CDR2 SQIVND (reference sequence).

The V call is TRBV19, the J call TRBJ2-5; no firm D call. Trimming removed 3 bases at V and 5 bases at J, with 10 bases between. The CDR3 has 13 amino acids. The V gene's germline CDR1 is LNHDA and CDR2 SQIVND (reference sequence). CDR3 region: CASSISPLETQYF. CDR3 nucleotide sequence: TGTGCCAGTAGTATTTCGCCACTGGAGACCCAGTACTTC. The entire variable domain, with the rest obtained from reference TRBV19 and TRBJ2-5, is as follows: DGGITQSPKYLFRKEGQNVTLSCEQNLNHDAMYWYRQDPGQGLRLIYYSQIVNDFQKGDIAEGYSVSREKKESFPLTVTSAQKNPTAFYLCASSISPLETQYFGPGTRLLVL.

The chain carries TRBV5-4 and TRBJ2-2, with D unclear. Between the trimmed V and J ends, which lost 7 bases and 6 bases, there was a span of 22 bases. This CDR3 has 16 residues. Germline CDR1 and CDR2: SGHNT and YYREEE (reference sequence). The CDR3 DNA is TGTGCCAGCGGCCTGAAAACCGGTGTCCTGTCCGGGGAGCTGTTTTTT. It is translated as CASGLKTGVLSGELFF.

The gene calls are TRBV7-9 and TRBJ2-7, with TRBD2 matching over 15 bases. Germline V CDR1 and CDR2: SEHNR, FQNEAQ (reference sequence). V lost 5 bases to trimming and J lost 5 bases; unmatched junction nucleotides: 4. The CDR3 loop spans 15 amino acids. The DNA for the CDR3 is TGTGCCAGCAGCACCCGGACTAGCGGGGGGGACGAGCAGTACTTC. The encoded protein is CASSTRTSGGDEQYF.

This sequence joins TRBV5-1 and TRBJ2-5, with TRBD1 matching 7 bases. V was pared by 5 bases and J by 3 bases, with 7 bases of the junction left unmatched. Germline loops: CDR1 SGHRS, CDR2 YFSETQ. CDR3 length equals 14 residues. CDR3 coding DNA: TGCGCCAGCAGGGTGAGGGGGCTCGAAGAGACCCAGTACTTC. Translation gives CASRVRGLEETQYF.

This sequence joins TRBV29-1 and TRBJ2-1; TRBD2 is a possible D gene (6 bases). CDR3 size: 14 residues. Germline V gene sequence: CDR1 SQVTM, CDR2 ANQGSEA. The V and J ends lost 6 bases and 9 bases respectively, with 21 bases between them. The CDR3 region has the DNA TGCAGCGTCGACGGGGGTGGCAGGCAGTTTGAGCAGTTCTTC. The encoded protein is CSVDGGGRQFEQFF.

This clone was detected once. V is TRBV19 and J is TRBJ2-2, with D possibly matching TRBD1 (6 bases). This CDR3 comprises 14 residues. The V end lost 1 base, the J end lost 5 bases, and 8 bases lay between the germline ends. Germline V gives CDR1 LNHDA, CDR2 SQIVND (reference sequence). CDR3 bases: TGTGCCAGTAGTATAGTTGACAGGACCGGGGAGCTGTTTTTT. It specifies CASSIVDRTGELFF.

This clone was seen just once. The chain is built from TRBV5-5 and TRBJ2-7; D not certain. The CDR3 loop spans 13 amino acids. Germline V gene sequence: CDR1 SGHKS, CDR2 YYEKEE (reference sequence). Trimming removed 0 bases at V and 1 base at J, with 5 bases between. The CDR3 is CASSLELSYEQYF. In nucleotides, the CDR3 is TGTGCCAGCAGCTTGGAGCTGTCCTACGAGCAGTACTTC.

This clone ranks as large. This chain connects TRBV9 to TRBJ2-1; 7 bases fit TRBD2. CDR3 length equals 15 residues. V was pared by 9 bases and J by 1 base, with 10 bases of the junction left unmatched. The germline gives CDR1 SGDLS, CDR2 YYNGEE. The CDR3 region has the DNA TGTGCCACCGCTAGGGACTACACGTCCTACAATGAGCAGTTCTTC. Translating gives CATARDYTSYNEQFF.

V usage is TRBV28 and J usage is TRBJ1-5; D gene ambiguous. This CDR3 has 14 residues. Trimming pared 7 bases from V and 5 bases from J, leaving 15 bases between. Germline V gene sequence: CDR1 MDHEN, CDR2 SYDVKM. CDR3 loop: CASTKDAGDQPQHF. The CDR3 DNA follows: TGTGCCAGCACTAAGGACGCCGGGGATCAGCCCCAGCATTTT.

CDR3 DNA: TGTGCCTGGAGTTCGGGGGGGGCGAGGGAGACCCAGTACTTC. Encoded protein: CAWSSGGARETQYF. V and J are TRBV30 and TRBJ2-5; 8 nucleotides agree with TRBD2. The CDR3 spans 14 residues. V lost 2 bases, J lost 5 bases, and 7 bases stayed unmatched. Germline V gene lookup returns CDR1 GTSNPN and CDR2 SVGIG (reference sequence).

The chain joins TRBV18 to TRBJ1-2, with D unresolved. The CDR3 runs 14 residues. Germline V CDR1 and CDR2: KGHSH, LQKENI. The V end was cut by 0 bases, the J end by 2 bases, with 7 bases between. The CDR3 sequence: CASSPPTVNYGYTF. The CDR3 DNA follows: TGTGCCAGCTCACCACCTACAGTAAACTATGGCTACACCTTC.

This clone appeared once. The chain has TRBV6-5 and TRBJ2-1, with 10 nucleotides matching TRBD2. This CDR3 contains 15 residues. The germline V gene encodes CDR1 MNHEY and CDR2 SVGAGI. V lost 6 bases and J lost 7; bases outside the gene matches: 9. Here the CDR3 reads CASRLSGGARNEQFF. CDR3 sequence (DNA): TGTGCCAGCAGACTGAGCGGGGGGGCTCGAAATGAGCAGTTCTTC.

The CDR3 here is CASSDWGYYNEQFF. CDR3 in DNA: TGTGCCAGCAGTGACTGGGGGTACTACAATGAGCAGTTCTTC. The chain has TRBV25-1 and TRBJ2-1; D is perhaps TRBD1 or TRBD2 (5 bases each). The CDR3 is made up of 14 amino acids. The ends were cut back, 3 bases at V and 3 bases at J, with 9 bases in the middle. Germline V gene sequence: CDR1 MGHDK, CDR2 SYGVNS. Looking up the rest from reference TRBV25-1 and TRBJ2-1 gives the full variable domain: EADIYQTPRYLVIGTGKKITLECSQTMGHDKMYWYQQDPGMELHLIHYSYGVNSTEKGDLSSESTVSRIRTEHFPLTLESARPSHTSQYLCASSDWGYYNEQFFGPGTRLTVL.

The chain uses TRBV27 and TRBJ1-5, with D unclear. CDR3 length: 15 amino acids. The germline V and J ends were trimmed by 6 bases and 9 bases, with 21 bases remaining between them. The germline V gene has CDR1 MNHEY and CDR2 SMNVEV (reference sequence). CDR3 sequence: CASSLRFLHFGPQHF. The CDR3 nucleotides read TGTGCCAGCAGCCTACGGTTCTTACACTTCGGGCCCCAGCATTTT.